Listed below are T cell receptor beta chains from one sample, sequenced in a study of T cell responses to AZD1222 COVID-19 vaccine. Libraries were prepared by immunoSEQ multiplex PCR; TCRdb keeps only in-frame clonotypes and omits some of them. The sample has 130,000 or so clones, 94% seen once; the top ten hold 6.6%. The sequencing here drew on peripheral blood, taken on day 0 of AZD1222 vaccination. The receptors stem from an adult in good health. Both conserved end residues are part of each CDR3. The order of the fields is D gene, V gene, clone size, J gene, CDR3 DNA, CDR3 protein. The D gene is left open where the match is weak. Not every row has a clone size; where given, it reads once, few, many or a size class.

d_call: .; v_call: TRBV18; clone_size: .; j_call: TRBJ2-1; cdr3_nt: TGTGCCAGCTCACCAAGACAGGAGTCGAGGTTCTTC; cdr3_aa: CASSPRQESRFF
d_call: TRBD1; v_call: TRBV11-2; clone_size: .; j_call: TRBJ2-1; cdr3_nt: TGTGCCAGCAGCTCAATACTGGGACAGCACTACAATGAGCAGTTCTTC; cdr3_aa: CASSSILGQHYNEQFF
d_call: TRBD2; v_call: TRBV5-1; clone_size: once; j_call: TRBJ2-5; cdr3_nt: TGCGCCAGCAGCCCGGGGGGATTAGCGGGTCAAGAGACCCAGTACTTC; cdr3_aa: CASSPGGLAGQETQYF
d_call: TRBD2; v_call: TRBV11-2; clone_size: .; j_call: TRBJ2-4; cdr3_nt: TGTGCCAGCAGCCAGAAGGGACTAGCGGGAGGGCTAGCCAAAAACATTCAGTACTTC; cdr3_aa: CASSQKGLAGGLAKNIQYF
d_call: .; v_call: TRBV5-4; clone_size: .; j_call: TRBJ2-1; cdr3_nt: TGTGCCAGCAGCTTCCATCCAGACAATGAGCAGTTCTTC; cdr3_aa: CASSFHPDNEQFF
d_call: .; v_call: TRBV28; clone_size: .; j_call: TRBJ2-3; cdr3_nt: TGTGCCAGCAGTTTACAGGGGACGCAGTATTTT; cdr3_aa: CASSLQGTQYF
d_call: TRBD2; v_call: TRBV6-5; clone_size: .; j_call: TRBJ2-3; cdr3_nt: TGTGCCAGCAGGCCGCTCCGGGAGGGCTCAGATACGCAGTATTTT; cdr3_aa: CASRPLREGSDTQYF
d_call: .; v_call: TRBV7-9; clone_size: .; j_call: TRBJ2-1; cdr3_nt: TGTGCCAGCAGCACGACACAGGATGAGCAGTTCTTC; cdr3_aa: CASSTTQDEQFF
d_call: .; v_call: TRBV6-5; clone_size: .; j_call: TRBJ1-3; cdr3_nt: TGTGCCAGCAGCCGAGGACAGTCTGGAAACACCATATATTTT; cdr3_aa: CASSRGQSGNTIYF
d_call: TRBD1; v_call: TRBV2; clone_size: .; j_call: TRBJ2-7; cdr3_nt: TGTGCCAGCAGGATACAGGGGTTACCAACCTACGAGCAGTACTTC; cdr3_aa: CASRIQGLPTYEQYF
d_call: TRBD2; v_call: TRBV28; clone_size: .; j_call: TRBJ2-7; cdr3_nt: TGTGCCAGCAGACCTACTAGCGGGCGAGCCTACGAGCAGTACTTC; cdr3_aa: CASRPTSGRAYEQYF
d_call: .; v_call: TRBV18; clone_size: few; j_call: TRBJ1-2; cdr3_nt: TGTGCCAGCTCACCATCAGGCAGTCTCTATGGCTACACCTTC; cdr3_aa: CASSPSGSLYGYTF
d_call: .; v_call: TRBV20-1; clone_size: .; j_call: TRBJ1-3; cdr3_nt: TGCAGTGCTAGTTCCACAGGAAACACCATATATTTT; cdr3_aa: CSASSTGNTIYF
d_call: .; v_call: TRBV6-4; clone_size: once; j_call: TRBJ2-1; cdr3_nt: TGTGCCAGCAGTAAATCCGGGGGAACCCCGCAGTTCTTC; cdr3_aa: CASSKSGGTPQFF
d_call: TRBD1; v_call: TRBV7-8; clone_size: .; j_call: TRBJ1-1; cdr3_nt: TGTGCCAGCAGTACAGGGGCTGGCACTGAAGCTTTCTTT; cdr3_aa: CASSTGAGTEAFF
d_call: .; v_call: TRBV2; clone_size: .; j_call: TRBJ2-4; cdr3_nt: TGTGCCAGCAGTGGAGGAGGAGTAGCCAAAAACATTCAGTACTTC; cdr3_aa: CASSGGGVAKNIQYF
d_call: .; v_call: TRBV29-1; clone_size: .; j_call: TRBJ1-4; cdr3_nt: TGCAGCGTTGGGGCAGGGCGCGAAAAACTGTTTTTT; cdr3_aa: CSVGAGREKLFF
d_call: TRBD2; v_call: TRBV11-3; clone_size: .; j_call: TRBJ2-7; cdr3_nt: TGTGCCAGCAGCCCCGGGACTAGCGGGAGAGGGGCCTACGAGCAGTACTTC; cdr3_aa: CASSPGTSGRGAYEQYF
d_call: TRBD1; v_call: TRBV19; clone_size: .; j_call: TRBJ1-1; cdr3_nt: TGTGCCAGTAGTCGATGGACAGGGGGTAAGAACACTGAAGCTTTCTTT; cdr3_aa: CASSRWTGGKNTEAFF
d_call: TRBD2; v_call: TRBV18; clone_size: .; j_call: TRBJ2-7; cdr3_nt: TGTGCCAGCTCACCACCGGGACTAGCGGCATACGAGCAGTACTTC; cdr3_aa: CASSPPGLAAYEQYF
d_call: .; v_call: TRBV7-8; clone_size: .; j_call: TRBJ1-5; cdr3_nt: TGTGCCAGCAGCTTAGTTTCACGCAATCAGCCCCAGCATTTT; cdr3_aa: CASSLVSRNQPQHF
d_call: .; v_call: TRBV4-1; clone_size: .; j_call: TRBJ2-3; cdr3_nt: TGCGCCAGCAGCCCAACAGGGTTAAGTGGCACAGATACGCAGTATTTT; cdr3_aa: CASSPTGLSGTDTQYF
d_call: .; v_call: TRBV6-5; clone_size: .; j_call: TRBJ1-1; cdr3_nt: TGTGCCAGCAGTCCCTTCCCGGAAATGAACACTGAAGCTTTCTTT; cdr3_aa: CASSPFPEMNTEAFF
d_call: .; v_call: TRBV6-5; clone_size: .; j_call: TRBJ1-4; cdr3_nt: TGTGCCAGCAGTTACACCCCGGGGGCTAAGGGTGAAAAACTGTTTTTT; cdr3_aa: CASSYTPGAKGEKLFF
d_call: TRBD1; v_call: TRBV5-1; clone_size: .; j_call: TRBJ1-2; cdr3_nt: TGCGCCAGCAGCTTGGTACAGGGGAACTATGGCTACACCTTC; cdr3_aa: CASSLVQGNYGYTF
d_call: .; v_call: TRBV9; clone_size: .; j_call: TRBJ2-6; cdr3_nt: TGTGCCAGCAGCGCTCGTAGCTCTGGGGCCAACGTCCTGACTTTC; cdr3_aa: CASSARSSGANVLTF
d_call: TRBD1; v_call: TRBV28; clone_size: .; j_call: TRBJ1-1; cdr3_nt: TGTGCCAGCAGTTTCAGACAGGGGCGGACTGAAGCTTTCTTT; cdr3_aa: CASSFRQGRTEAFF
d_call: .; v_call: TRBV15; clone_size: .; j_call: TRBJ2-7; cdr3_nt: TGTGCCACGGGAAGGGGCTTTTCGAGCTCCTACGAGCAGTACTTC; cdr3_aa: CATGRGFSSSYEQYF
d_call: .; v_call: TRBV7-9; clone_size: .; j_call: TRBJ2-3; cdr3_nt: TGTGCCAGCAGCTTAAACCTAGCAGGTGCAAAAGATACGCAGTATTTT; cdr3_aa: CASSLNLAGAKDTQYF
d_call: .; v_call: TRBV18; clone_size: .; j_call: TRBJ2-7; cdr3_nt: TGTGCCAGCTCCCCGGAATCCATTTCCTACGAGCAGTACTTC; cdr3_aa: CASSPESISYEQYF
d_call: .; v_call: TRBV5-6; clone_size: .; j_call: TRBJ2-1; cdr3_nt: TGTGCCAGCGGCTCAGGCAGTTTCTACAATGAGCAGTTCTTC; cdr3_aa: CASGSGSFYNEQFF
d_call: TRBD1; v_call: TRBV2; clone_size: .; j_call: TRBJ1-2; cdr3_nt: TGTGCCAGCAGTGGACAGGGGTATGGCTACACCTTC; cdr3_aa: CASSGQGYGYTF
d_call: .; v_call: TRBV5-1; clone_size: .; j_call: TRBJ1-1; cdr3_nt: TGCGCCAGCAGCTCGGGGGGCCTTGAGGGTGAAGCTTTCTTT; cdr3_aa: CASSSGGLEGEAFF
d_call: TRBD1; v_call: TRBV7-9; clone_size: .; j_call: TRBJ1-4; cdr3_nt: TGTGCCAGCAGCTCGACGGACCAGGGGGCACATGAAAAACTGTTTTTT; cdr3_aa: CASSSTDQGAHEKLFF
d_call: .; v_call: TRBV10-3; clone_size: once; j_call: TRBJ2-3; cdr3_nt: TGTGCCATCAATTTTAGAGTCCCAGATACGCAGTATTTT; cdr3_aa: CAINFRVPDTQYF
d_call: TRBD1; v_call: TRBV5-4; clone_size: .; j_call: TRBJ1-1; cdr3_nt: TGTGCCAGCACCAGACAGGGACCCACTGAAGCTTTCTTT; cdr3_aa: CASTRQGPTEAFF
d_call: .; v_call: TRBV19; clone_size: .; j_call: TRBJ2-7; cdr3_nt: TGTGCCAGTAGTATCGCCGTCGGTCCCTACGAGCAGTACTTC; cdr3_aa: CASSIAVGPYEQYF
d_call: .; v_call: TRBV14; clone_size: .; j_call: TRBJ1-1; cdr3_nt: TGTGCCAGCAGCCACCGGGATTGGTATGGGACTGAAGCTTTCTTT; cdr3_aa: CASSHRDWYGTEAFF
d_call: TRBD1; v_call: TRBV27; clone_size: .; j_call: TRBJ2-7; cdr3_nt: TGTGCCAGCAGTCCTAACAGGGGCGGCGAGCAGTACTTC; cdr3_aa: CASSPNRGGEQYF
d_call: TRBD1; v_call: TRBV30; clone_size: .; j_call: TRBJ2-2; cdr3_nt: TGTGCCTGGAGTGGGGGGACAGGGAGGTCCGGGGAGCTGTTTTTT; cdr3_aa: CAWSGGTGRSGELFF
d_call: TRBD1; v_call: TRBV18; clone_size: .; j_call: TRBJ2-7; cdr3_nt: TGTGCCAGCTCACCAAAGGGGGCGCAATACGAGCAGTACTTC; cdr3_aa: CASSPKGAQYEQYF
d_call: TRBD1; v_call: TRBV5-1; clone_size: once; j_call: TRBJ2-3; cdr3_nt: TGCGCCAGCAGCTTGGAACAGGGGTGGGCAGATACGCAGTATTTT; cdr3_aa: CASSLEQGWADTQYF